The next 18 T cell receptor beta chains were all read from a single sample in a study of response to subunit inactivated influenza vaccine. MiXCR, applied by TCRdb to the RT-PCR reads, yields one record per CDR3 protein. Here the sample spans 300,000 to 350,000 distinct CDR3 sequences, about 20% being singletons. The sample in question was PBMCs from blood, obtained approximately 20 months after vaccination. The receptors stem from a man aged 45-69 years who received an inactivated influenza vaccine.

The rearrangement joins TRBV6-5 to TRBJ1-1, with a weak D call TRBD1 (5 bases). The CDR3 covers 11 residues. V lost 7 bases and J 7 bases, leaving 10 bases between the germline ends. Looked up from germline, CDR1 is MNHEY and CDR2 is SVGAGI. Here the CDR3 DNA reads TGTGCCAGCACCCACGGGGGTGAAGCTTTCTTT. As protein: CASTHGGEAFF.

This clonotype was observed a few times. J is TRBJ1-2 and V is TRBV11-2; D gene uncertain. The V gene lost 5 bases and the J gene lost 5 bases, with 18 bases spanning the gap. CDR1 and CDR2 (germline): SGHAT, FQNNGV. The CDR3 covers 15 residues. The DNA for the CDR3 is TGTGCCAGCAGCCCTCGTGCGACTGAGCCTTATGGCTACACCTTC. Its translation: CASSPRATEPYGYTF.

The chain is built from TRBV6-1 and TRBJ1-4; TRBD1 aligns across 8 bases. The germline CDR1 and CDR2 sequences are MNHNS and SASEGT. V lost 6 bases to trimming and J lost 6 bases; unmatched junction nucleotides: 12. There are 16 residues in the CDR3. DNA for the CDR3: TGTGCCAGCAGCCCCCAAGACAGGGGTGATTATGAAAAACTGTTTTTT. Protein product: CASSPQDRGDYEKLFF.

This clonotype was observed many times. This chain joins TRBV6-1 and TRBJ1-1; D possibly corresponds to TRBD1 (6 bases). The V end was cut by 6 bases, the J end by 1 base, with 9 bases between. Germline loops: CDR1 MNHNS, CDR2 SASEGT. CDR3 size: 13 residues. The CDR3: CASSTGRNTEAFF. In DNA form, the CDR3 reads TGTGCCAGCAGCACAGGGAGGAACACTGAAGCTTTCTTT.

The genes are TRBV11-2 and TRBJ1-3, with D possibly TRBD1 on 5 matching bases. The CDR3 length is 15 residues. Trimming shortened V by 4 bases and J by 5 bases, and 15 bases separated the two germline ends. CDR1 SGHAT and CDR2 FQNNGV come from the germline V gene. This chain's CDR3 is CASSSLRGRRNTIYF. In nucleotides, the CDR3 is TGTGCCAGCAGCTCCCTGAGGGGACGAAGAAACACCATATATTTT.

V usage is TRBV14 and J usage is TRBJ2-2; 8 bases fit TRBD2. The CDR3 totals 17 residues. Germline CDR1 is SGHDN and CDR2 is FVKESK. With 1 base clipped from V and 2 bases from J, the junction kept 6 bases outside the gene matches. The CDR3 DNA reads TGTGCCAGCAGCCAAGTTTGGCTAGCGGGTAACACCGGGGAGCTGTTTTTT. This translates into CASSQVWLAGNTGELFF.

The sample holds a few counts of this clonotype. The chain recombines TRBV20-1 with TRBJ1-2, with D possibly matching TRBD1 (6 bases). This CDR3 region has 15 residues. V gave up 0 bases and J gave up 3 bases, with 14 bases separating them. CDR1 is DFQATT, CDR2 SNEGSKA, per germline (reference sequence). CDR3 loop: CSARDRRGSHYGYTF. For the CDR3, the DNA is TGCAGTGCTAGAGATCGCAGGGGAAGTCACTATGGCTACACCTTC.

A few counts support this clonotype. The chain employs TRBV4-1 and TRBJ1-1; D may be TRBD1 (5 bases). Trimming shortened V by 3 bases and J by 1 base, and 18 bases separated the two germline ends. The CDR3 is made up of 17 amino acids. Germline CDR1 reads MGHRA; CDR2 reads YSYEKL. Written as DNA, the CDR3 is TGCGCCAGCAGCCACCGCTACACAGGCCTGCCGAACACTGAAGCTTTCTTT. Translation gives CASSHRYTGLPNTEAFF.

This clonotype was counted between two and nine times. This sequence joins TRBV21-1 and TRBJ1-6. TRBV21-1 is labeled a pseudogene. This CDR3 has 19 amino acids. In DNA, the CDR3 is TGTGCCAGCAGCAAAGCGCTTTTCAGGGAGGTAACGTGCAATTCACCCCTCCACTTT. Translating gives CASSKALFREVTCNSPLHF.

The sample holds many counts of this clonotype. This chain connects TRBV30 to TRBJ1-3; D call uncertain. V dropped 4 bases and J dropped 3 bases, with 7 bases sitting between them. CDR3 length: 12 residues. CDR1 is GTSNPN and CDR2 is SVGIG in the germline V gene (reference sequence). For the CDR3, the DNA is TGTGCCTGGACCCCCAATGGAAACACCATATATTTT. It codes for CAWTPNGNTIYF.

This sequence joins TRBV5-1 and TRBJ2-3; 11 bases agree with TRBD2. The V and J ends lost 0 bases and 1 base, in that order; junction bases with no gene match: 1. CDR1 and CDR2 (germline): SGHRS, YFSETQ. The CDR3 runs to 16 residues. The CDR3 bases are TGCGCCAGCAGCTTGGTACTAGCGGGGGGCACAGATACGCAGTATTTT. As protein: CASSLVLAGGTDTQYF.

This clonotype has only a few counts. V and J are TRBV30 and TRBJ1-2; TRBD1 is a possible D gene (6 bases). The CDR3 is made up of 13 amino acids. In germline, CDR1 is GTSNPN, CDR2 SVGIG (reference sequence). Trimming left V 0 bases short and J 4 bases short, with 9 bases between. The CDR3 region is CAWSVRGGYGYTF. DNA for the CDR3: TGTGCCTGGAGTGTCAGGGGAGGCTATGGCTACACCTTC.

The chain combines TRBV28 with TRBJ2-1; unclear D gene. The V gene's germline CDR1 is MDHEN and CDR2 SYDVKM. The CDR3 extends over 13 amino acids. Trimming left V 6 bases short and J 7 bases short, with 13 bases between. The CDR3 DNA reads TGTGCCAGCAGCCCCACCTACCGGAATGAGCAGTTCTTC. This translates into CASSPTYRNEQFF.

This clonotype was recorded once. V usage is TRBV19 and J usage is TRBJ2-1; the D gene could be TRBD1 or TRBD2 (5 bases each). Germline V CDR1 and CDR2: LNHDA, SQIVND (reference sequence). This CDR3 is built from 12 residues. The CDR3 nucleotides read TGTGGATCCGAGGGGCTAAGGAATGAGCAGTTCTTC. Translated, it gives CGSEGLRNEQFF.

The V and J genes are TRBV4-2 and TRBJ2-1; 8 bases match TRBD2. The CDR3 loop spans 18 amino acids. The J segment lost 7 bases and the V segment lost 0 bases, leaving 14 bases of the junction unmatched. The germline CDR1 and CDR2 sequences are LGHNA and YNFKEQ. The CDR3 DNA sequence: TGTGCCAGCAGCCAAGATTTTGTTGCCGGGGGGGGCGTGAATGAGCAGTTCTTC. Translating it yields CASSQDFVAGGGVNEQFF.

The chain links TRBV5-5 to TRBJ1-4; the match to TRBD1 covers 9 bases. V lost 0 bases, J lost 6 bases, and 6 bases stayed unmatched. The CDR3 covers 16 residues. The germline V gene encodes CDR1 SGHKS and CDR2 YYEKEE (reference sequence). The CDR3 coding sequence is TGTGCCAGCAGCTTGGCCAGAACAGGGGGCGATGAAAAACTGTTTTTT. Protein: CASSLARTGGDEKLFF.

Only a few counts were recorded for this clonotype. In DNA, the CDR3 is TGTGCCTGGAACGTAGGACCCAATTCACCCCTCCACTTT. It is translated as CAWNVGPNSPLHF. The chain is built from TRBV30 and TRBJ1-6; D is undetermined. The V and J ends lost 4 bases and 7 bases respectively, with 11 bases between them. The germline V gene has CDR1 GTSNPN and CDR2 SVGIG (reference sequence). The CDR3 runs 13 residues.

The table lists this clonotype with many counts. This chain connects TRBV4-1 to TRBJ1-5; D is ambiguous. In germline, CDR1 is MGHRA, CDR2 YSYEKL. V was cut by 0 bases and J by 1 base, with 10 bases left in between. The CDR3 covers 16 residues. CDR3 sequence: CASSQDSTASNQPQHF. DNA for the CDR3: TGCGCCAGCAGCCAAGACTCCACCGCGAGCAATCAGCCCCAGCATTTT.